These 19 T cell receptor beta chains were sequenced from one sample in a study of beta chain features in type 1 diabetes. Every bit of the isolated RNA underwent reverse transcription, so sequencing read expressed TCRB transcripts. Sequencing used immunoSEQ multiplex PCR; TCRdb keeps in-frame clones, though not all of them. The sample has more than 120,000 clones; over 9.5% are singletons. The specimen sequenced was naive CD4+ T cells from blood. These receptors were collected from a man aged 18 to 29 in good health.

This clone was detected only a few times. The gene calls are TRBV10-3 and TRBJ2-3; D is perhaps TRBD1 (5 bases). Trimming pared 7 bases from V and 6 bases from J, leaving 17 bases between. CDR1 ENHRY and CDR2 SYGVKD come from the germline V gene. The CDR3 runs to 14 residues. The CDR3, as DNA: TGTGCCATCAACCAACATGCAGGGTTGGATACGCAGTATTTT. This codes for CAINQHAGLDTQYF.

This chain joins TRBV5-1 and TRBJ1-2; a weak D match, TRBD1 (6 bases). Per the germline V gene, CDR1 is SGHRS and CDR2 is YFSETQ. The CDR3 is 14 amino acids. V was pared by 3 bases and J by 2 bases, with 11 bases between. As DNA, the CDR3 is TGCGCCAGCAGCTACCCAGACAGGAACTATGGCTACACCTTC. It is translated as CASSYPDRNYGYTF.

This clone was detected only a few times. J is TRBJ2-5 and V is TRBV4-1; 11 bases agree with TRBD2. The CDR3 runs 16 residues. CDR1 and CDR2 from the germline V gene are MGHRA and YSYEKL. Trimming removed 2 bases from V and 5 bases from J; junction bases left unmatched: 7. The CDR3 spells CASSQISGGAGETQYF. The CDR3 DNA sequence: TGCGCCAGCAGCCAAATTAGCGGGGGGGCCGGGGAGACCCAGTACTTC.

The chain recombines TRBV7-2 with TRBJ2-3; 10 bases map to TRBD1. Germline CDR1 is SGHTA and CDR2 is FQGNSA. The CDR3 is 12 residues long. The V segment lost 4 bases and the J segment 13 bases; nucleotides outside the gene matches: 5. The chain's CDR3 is CASSSTDRGKYF. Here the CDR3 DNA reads TGTGCCAGCAGCTCCACGGACAGGGGGAAGTATTTT.

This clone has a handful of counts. This CDR3 is CASSLEGLNTGELFF. CDR3 DNA sequence: TGCGCCAGCAGCTTGGAGGGGTTAAACACCGGGGAGCTGTTTTTT. The chain recombines TRBV5-1 with TRBJ2-2; D might be TRBD1 (5 bases). This CDR3 is 15 amino acids long. CDR1 and CDR2 (germline): SGHRS, YFSETQ. V gave up 0 bases and J gave up 2 bases, with 8 bases separating them.

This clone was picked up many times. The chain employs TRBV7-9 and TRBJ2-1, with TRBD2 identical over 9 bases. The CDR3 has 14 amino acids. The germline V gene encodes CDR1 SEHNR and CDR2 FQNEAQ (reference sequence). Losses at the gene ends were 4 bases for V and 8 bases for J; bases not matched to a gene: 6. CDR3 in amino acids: CASSSGTSMYEQFF. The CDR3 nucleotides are TGTGCCAGCAGCTCCGGGACTAGCATGTATGAGCAGTTCTTC.

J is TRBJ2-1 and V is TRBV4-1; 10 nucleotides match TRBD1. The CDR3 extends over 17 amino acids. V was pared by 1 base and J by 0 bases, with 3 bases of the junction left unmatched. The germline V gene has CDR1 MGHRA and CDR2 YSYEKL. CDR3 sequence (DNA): TGCGCCAGCAGCCAAGGGGGACAGGGGAGCTCCTACAATGAGCAGTTCTTC. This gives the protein CASSQGGQGSSYNEQFF.

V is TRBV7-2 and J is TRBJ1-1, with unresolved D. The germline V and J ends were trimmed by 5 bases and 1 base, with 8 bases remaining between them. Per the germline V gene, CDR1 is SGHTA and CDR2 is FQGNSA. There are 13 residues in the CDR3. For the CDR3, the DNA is TGTGCCAGCAGCGCACAGACGAACACTGAAGCTTTCTTT. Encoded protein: CASSAQTNTEAFF.

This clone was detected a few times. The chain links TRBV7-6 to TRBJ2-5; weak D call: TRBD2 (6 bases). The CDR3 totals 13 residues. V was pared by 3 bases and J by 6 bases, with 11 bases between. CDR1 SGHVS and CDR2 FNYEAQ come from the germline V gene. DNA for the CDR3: TGTGCCAGCAGCTTGGGTGGGGGGAAGACCCAGTACTTC. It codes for CASSLGGGKTQYF.

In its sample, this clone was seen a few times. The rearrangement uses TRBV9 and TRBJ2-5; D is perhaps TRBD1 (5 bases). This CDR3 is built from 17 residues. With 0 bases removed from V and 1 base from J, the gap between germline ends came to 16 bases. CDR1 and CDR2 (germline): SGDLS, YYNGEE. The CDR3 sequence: CASSVAVDSPTQETQYF. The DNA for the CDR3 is TGTGCCAGCAGCGTAGCGGTCGACAGCCCTACCCAAGAGACCCAGTACTTC.

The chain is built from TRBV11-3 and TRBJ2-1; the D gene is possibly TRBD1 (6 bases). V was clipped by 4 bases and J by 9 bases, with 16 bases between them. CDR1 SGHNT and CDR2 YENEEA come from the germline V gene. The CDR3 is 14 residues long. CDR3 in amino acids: CASSSTNRVVEQFF. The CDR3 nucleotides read TGTGCCAGCAGCTCGACTAACAGGGTCGTTGAGCAGTTCTTC.

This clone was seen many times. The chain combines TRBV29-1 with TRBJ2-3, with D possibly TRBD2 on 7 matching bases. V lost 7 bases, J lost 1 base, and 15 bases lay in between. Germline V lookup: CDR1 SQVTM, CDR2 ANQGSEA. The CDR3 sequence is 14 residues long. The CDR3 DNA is TGCAGCGCAGCCCGGGGGGCCGGCACAGATACGCAGTATTTT. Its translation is CSAARGAGTDTQYF.

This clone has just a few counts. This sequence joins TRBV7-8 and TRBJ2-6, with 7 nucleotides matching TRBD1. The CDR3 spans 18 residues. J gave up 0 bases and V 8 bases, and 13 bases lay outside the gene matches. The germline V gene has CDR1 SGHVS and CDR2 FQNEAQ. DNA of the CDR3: TGTGCCAGCCGCGAGTGGGGCAGGGGGAGCTCTGGGGCCAACGTCCTGACTTTC. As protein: CASREWGRGSSGANVLTF.

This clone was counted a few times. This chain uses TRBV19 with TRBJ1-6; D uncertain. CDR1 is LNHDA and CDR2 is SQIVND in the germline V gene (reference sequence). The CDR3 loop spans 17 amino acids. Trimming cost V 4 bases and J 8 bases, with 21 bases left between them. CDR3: CASSTETWASFYSPLHF. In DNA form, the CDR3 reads TGTGCCAGTAGTACGGAAACGTGGGCCTCGTTTTATTCACCCCTCCACTTT.

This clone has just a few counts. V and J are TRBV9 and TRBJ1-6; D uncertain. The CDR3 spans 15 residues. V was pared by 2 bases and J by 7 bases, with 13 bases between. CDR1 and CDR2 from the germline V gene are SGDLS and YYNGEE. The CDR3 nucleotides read TGTGCCAGCAGCGTCCTAGGACTGCAGAATTCACCCCTCCACTTT. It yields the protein CASSVLGLQNSPLHF.

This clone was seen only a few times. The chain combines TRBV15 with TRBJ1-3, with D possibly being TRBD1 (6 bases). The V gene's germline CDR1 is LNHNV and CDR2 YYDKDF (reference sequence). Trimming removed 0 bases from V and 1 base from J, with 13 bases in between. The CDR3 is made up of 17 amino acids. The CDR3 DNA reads TGTGCCACCAGCAGAGATAACAGGGTTATTTCTGGAAACACCATATATTTT. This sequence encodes CATSRDNRVISGNTIYF.

In nucleotides, the CDR3 is TGTGCCTGGAGTGTACTAGAAAATCAGCCCCAGCATTTT. It codes for CAWSVLENQPQHF. The chain joins TRBV30 to TRBJ1-5; D is ambiguous. The ends were cut back, 0 bases at V and 4 bases at J, with 7 bases in the middle. Germline values: CDR1 GTSNPN, CDR2 SVGIG (reference sequence). The CDR3 totals 13 residues. The whole variable domain, remainder taken from reference TRBV30 and TRBJ1-5, is SQTIHQWPATLVQPVGSPLSLECTVEGTSNPNLYWYRQAAGRGLQLLFYSVGIGQISSEVPQNLSASRPQDRQFILSSKKLLLSDSGFYLCAWSVLENQPQHFGDGTRLSIL.

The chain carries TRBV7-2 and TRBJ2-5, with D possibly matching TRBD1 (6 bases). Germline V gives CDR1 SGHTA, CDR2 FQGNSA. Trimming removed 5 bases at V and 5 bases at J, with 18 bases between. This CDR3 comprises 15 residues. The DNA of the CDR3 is TGTGCCAGCAGCATCTCTGGGGGCGGGTGGGAGACCCAGTACTTC. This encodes CASSISGGGWETQYF.

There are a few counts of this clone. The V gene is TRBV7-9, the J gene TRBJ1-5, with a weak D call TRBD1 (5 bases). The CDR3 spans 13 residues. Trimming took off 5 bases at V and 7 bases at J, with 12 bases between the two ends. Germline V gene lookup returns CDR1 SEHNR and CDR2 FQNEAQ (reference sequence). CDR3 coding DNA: TGTGCCAGCAGCCTGGAGGGGCTACAGCCCCAGCATTTT. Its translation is CASSLEGLQPQHF.